This is a list of T cell receptor beta chains from one sample in a study of blood T cell repertoires in COVID-19. Sequencing used immunoSEQ multiplex PCR; TCRdb keeps in-frame clones, though not all of them. Altogether 150,000 to 200,000 clones are present, approximately 74% being singletons, with the ten largest covering 3%. Sequencing was performed on peripheral blood. The receptors shown here come from a woman of 80 years or more with acute or convalescent COVID-19. Each CDR3 is given with its conserved first and last residue. The order of the fields is J gene, D gene, V gene, clone size, CDR3 protein, CDR3 DNA. D genes are given only for firm matches. Only some rows state a clone size, as once, few, many or a class for expanded clones.

TRBJ2-6,.,TRBV9,few,CASSAEGWANVLTF,TGTGCCAGCAGCGCGGAGGGTTGGGCCAACGTCCTGACTTTC
TRBJ2-2,.,TRBV6-5,once,CASNLGQLTGELFF,TGTGCCAGCAACTTAGGACAGTTGACCGGGGAGCTGTTTTTT
TRBJ1-5,.,TRBV19,few,CASSIPRDNQPQHF,TGTGCCAGTAGTATTCCCAGGGACAATCAGCCCCAGCATTTT
TRBJ2-1,TRBD2,TRBV6-6,.,CASSYPGTSNNEQFF,TGTGCCAGCAGTTATCCCGGGACTAGCAACAATGAGCAGTTCTTC
TRBJ1-5,TRBD1,TRBV19,.,CASSVTGGWRGNQPQHF,TGTGCCAGTAGTGTCACAGGGGGGTGGCGTGGAAATCAGCCCCAGCATTTT
TRBJ2-1,TRBD2,TRBV6-6,few,CASSLSRTSGSEQFF,TGTGCCAGCAGCTTAAGCCGGACTAGCGGGAGTGAGCAGTTCTTC
TRBJ2-1,TRBD2,TRBV23-1,.,CASSQPSSGYYNEQFF,TGCGCCAGCAGTCAACCTTCTAGCGGGTACTACAATGAGCAGTTCTTC
TRBJ2-2,TRBD1,TRBV28,.,CASSLQGALGELFF,TGTGCCAGCAGCCTACAGGGGGCCCTCGGGGAGCTGTTTTTT
TRBJ2-1,TRBD1,TRBV5-1,once,CASSQSTGDPYNEQFF,TGCGCCAGCAGCCAAAGTACAGGGGACCCCTACAATGAGCAGTTCTTC
TRBJ2-5,TRBD1,TRBV24-1,.,CATSDGNDRVGRETQYF,TGTGCCACCAGTGATGGGAATGACAGGGTTGGTAGGGAGACCCAGTACTTC
TRBJ2-1,TRBD2,TRBV5-6,.,CASSFWGRAYNEQFF,TGTGCCAGCAGCTTTTGGGGGAGGGCCTACAATGAGCAGTTCTTC